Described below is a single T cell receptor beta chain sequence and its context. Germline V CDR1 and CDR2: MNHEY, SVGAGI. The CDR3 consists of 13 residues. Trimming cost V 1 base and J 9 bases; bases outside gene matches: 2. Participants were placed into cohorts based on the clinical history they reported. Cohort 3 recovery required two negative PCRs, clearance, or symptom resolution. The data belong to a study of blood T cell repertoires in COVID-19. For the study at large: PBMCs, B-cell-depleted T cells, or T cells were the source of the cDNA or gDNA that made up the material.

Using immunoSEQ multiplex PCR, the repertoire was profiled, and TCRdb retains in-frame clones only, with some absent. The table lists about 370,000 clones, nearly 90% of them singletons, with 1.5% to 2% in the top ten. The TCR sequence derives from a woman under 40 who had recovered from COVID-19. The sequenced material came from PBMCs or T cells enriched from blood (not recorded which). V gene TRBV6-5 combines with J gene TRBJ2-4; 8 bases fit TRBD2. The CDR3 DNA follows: TGTGCCAGCAGTTACTGGCTAGCGGGCATTCAGTACTTC. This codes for CASSYWLAGIQYF.